This T cell receptor beta chain comes out of a study of PD-1 blockade in mismatch repair-deficient tumors. In the study overall: All were previously treated, progressing patients with approximately 12 mismatch repair-deficient cancer types.

Here immunoSEQ multiplex PCR was the method, and the copy in TCRdb shows in-frame clones only, minus some. Seen here are roughly 120,000 clones, about nine tenths observed once, and the top ten hold approximately 12%. Germline V gene lookup returns CDR1 SGHDT and CDR2 YYEEEE. With 7 bases clipped from V and 12 bases from J, the junction kept 18 bases outside the gene matches. The CDR3 totals 15 residues. The source is an adult with mismatch repair-deficient cancer. This chain joins TRBV5-6 and TRBJ2-4; 8 positions match TRBD2. The specimen was peripheral blood, collected approximately 73 weeks after starting pembrolizumab. DNA of the CDR3: TGTGCCAGCGGGCTGGGGTCAGCGGGAGCGGTTGGTCAGTACTTC. The encoded protein is CASGLGSAGAVGQYF.